This T cell receptor beta chain was observed in a study of T cell responses to AZD1222 COVID-19 vaccine. Study-wide findings and caveats: Spike-wide coverage was observed for vaccine-associated CD4 TCRs, with dominant responses at 160-218 and 743-854. Nearly half of spike-specific TCRs reportedly go after variant regions that carry no mutations. The sample set comprised mostly white British donors with more females, and clonal diversity was possibly underestimated.

Turning to this clone: Its antigen is still unknown.

The CDR3 contains 13 residues. Looked up from germline, CDR1 is MNHEY and CDR2 is SVGAGI. Trimming left V 7 bases short and J 11 bases short, with 20 bases between. The repertoire was sequenced with immunoSEQ multiplex PCR; TCRdb's copy has only in-frame clones and lacks some. The sample lists 100,000 or so clones, roughly 87% occurring once. The clonotype was recovered from an adult in good health. The gene calls are TRBV6-5 and TRBJ1-1; unclear D gene. Sequencing was performed on peripheral blood, taken on day 0 of AZD1222 vaccination. The CDR3 loop is CASMTQERLAAFF. The CDR3 DNA reads TGTGCCAGCATGACCCAGGAAAGGCTAGCGGCTTTCTTT.